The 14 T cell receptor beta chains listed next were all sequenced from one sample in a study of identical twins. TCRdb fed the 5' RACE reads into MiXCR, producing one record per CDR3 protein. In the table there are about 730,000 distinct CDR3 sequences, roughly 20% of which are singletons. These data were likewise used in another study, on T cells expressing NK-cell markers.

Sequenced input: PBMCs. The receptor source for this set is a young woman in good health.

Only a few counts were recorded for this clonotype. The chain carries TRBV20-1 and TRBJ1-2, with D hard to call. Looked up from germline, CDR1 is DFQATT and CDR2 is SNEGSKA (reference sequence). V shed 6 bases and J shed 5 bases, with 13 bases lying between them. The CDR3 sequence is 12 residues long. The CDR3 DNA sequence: TGCAGTGCCGCATGGCAGACTTATGGCTACACCTTC. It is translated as CSAAWQTYGYTF.

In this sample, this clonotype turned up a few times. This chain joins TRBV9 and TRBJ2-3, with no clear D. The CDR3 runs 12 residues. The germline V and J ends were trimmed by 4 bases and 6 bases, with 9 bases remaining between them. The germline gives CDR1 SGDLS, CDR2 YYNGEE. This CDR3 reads CASSPPDDTQYF. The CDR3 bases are TGTGCCAGCAGCCCGCCGGACGATACGCAGTATTTT.

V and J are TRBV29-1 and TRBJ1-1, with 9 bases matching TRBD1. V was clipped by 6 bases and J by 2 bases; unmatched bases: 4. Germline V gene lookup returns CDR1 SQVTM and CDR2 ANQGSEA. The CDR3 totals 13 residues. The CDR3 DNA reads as TGCAGCGTGGACAGGGGCAGAAACACTGAAGCTTTCTTT. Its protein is CSVDRGRNTEAFF.

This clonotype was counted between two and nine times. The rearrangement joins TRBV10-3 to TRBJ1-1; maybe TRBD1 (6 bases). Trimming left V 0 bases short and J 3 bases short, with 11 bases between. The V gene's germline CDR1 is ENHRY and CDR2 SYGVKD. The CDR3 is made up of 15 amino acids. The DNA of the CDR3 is TGTGCCATCAGTGAGTCGGGGGCGACGTACACTGAAGCTTTCTTT. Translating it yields CAISESGATYTEAFF.

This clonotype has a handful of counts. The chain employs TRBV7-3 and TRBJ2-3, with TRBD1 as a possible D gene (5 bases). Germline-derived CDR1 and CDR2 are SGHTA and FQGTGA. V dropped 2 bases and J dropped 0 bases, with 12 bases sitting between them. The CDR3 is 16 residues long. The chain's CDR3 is CASSLDRSGSTDTQYF. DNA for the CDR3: TGTGCCAGCAGCTTAGATAGGTCAGGGAGCACAGATACGCAGTATTTT.

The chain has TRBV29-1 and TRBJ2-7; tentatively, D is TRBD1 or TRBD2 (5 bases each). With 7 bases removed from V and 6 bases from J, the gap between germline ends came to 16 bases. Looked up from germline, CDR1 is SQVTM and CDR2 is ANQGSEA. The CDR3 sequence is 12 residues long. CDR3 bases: TGCAGCGCGGGACCGAACCTAGGCGAGCAGTACTTC. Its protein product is CSAGPNLGEQYF.

The CDR3 DNA reads as TGCAGCGTGCCAGGTCCCGGCGCCGGGGAGCTGTTTTTT. Encoded protein: CSVPGPGAGELFF. V usage is TRBV29-1 and J usage is TRBJ2-2; unclear D gene. The germline V gene has CDR1 SQVTM and CDR2 ANQGSEA. V was cut by 6 bases and J by 6 bases, with 14 bases left in between. CDR3 length equals 13 residues.

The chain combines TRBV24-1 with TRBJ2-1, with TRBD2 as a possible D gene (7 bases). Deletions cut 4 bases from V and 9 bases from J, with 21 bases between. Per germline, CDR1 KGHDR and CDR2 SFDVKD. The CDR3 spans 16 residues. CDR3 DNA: TGTGCCACCAGTGACCCGGGGGCTAGCGGTCTGGGTGAGCAGTTCTTC. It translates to CATSDPGASGLGEQFF.

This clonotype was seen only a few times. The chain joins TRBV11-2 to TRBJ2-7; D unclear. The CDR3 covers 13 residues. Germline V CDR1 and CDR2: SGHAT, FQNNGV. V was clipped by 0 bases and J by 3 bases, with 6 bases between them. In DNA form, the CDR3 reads TGTGCCAGCAGCTTAGAAATGGGCTACGAGCAGTACTTC. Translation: CASSLEMGYEQYF. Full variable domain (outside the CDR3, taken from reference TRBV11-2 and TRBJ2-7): EAGVAQSPRYKIIEKRQSVAFWCNPISGHATLYWYQQILGQGPKLLIQFQNNGVVDDSQLPKDRFSAERLKGVDSTLKIQPAKLEDSAVYLCASSLEMGYEQYFGPGTRLTVT.

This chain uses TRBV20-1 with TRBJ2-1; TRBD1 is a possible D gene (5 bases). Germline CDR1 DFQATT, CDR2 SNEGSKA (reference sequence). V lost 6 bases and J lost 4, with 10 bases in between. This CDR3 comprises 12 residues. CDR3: CSAARQYNEQFF. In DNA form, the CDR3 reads TGCAGTGCCGCGAGACAGTACAATGAGCAGTTCTTC.

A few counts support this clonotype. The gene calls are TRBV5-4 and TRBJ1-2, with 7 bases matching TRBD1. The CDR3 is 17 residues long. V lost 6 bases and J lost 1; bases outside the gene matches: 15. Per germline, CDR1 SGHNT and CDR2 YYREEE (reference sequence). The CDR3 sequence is CASTPPGQAVVNYGYTF. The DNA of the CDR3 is TGTGCCAGCACACCCCCCGGACAGGCGGTAGTTAACTATGGCTACACCTTC.

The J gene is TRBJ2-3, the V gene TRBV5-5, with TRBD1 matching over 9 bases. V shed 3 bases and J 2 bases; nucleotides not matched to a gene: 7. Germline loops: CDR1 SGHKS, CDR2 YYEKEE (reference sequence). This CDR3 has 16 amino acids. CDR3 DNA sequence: TGTGCCAGCAGCTCAGGACAGGGGTGGGACACAGATACGCAGTATTTT. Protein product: CASSSGQGWDTDTQYF.

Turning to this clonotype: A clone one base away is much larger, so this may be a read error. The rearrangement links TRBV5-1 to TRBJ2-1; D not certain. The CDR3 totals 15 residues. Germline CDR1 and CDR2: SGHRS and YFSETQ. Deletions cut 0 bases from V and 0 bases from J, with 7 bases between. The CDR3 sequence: CASSLEASSYNEQFF. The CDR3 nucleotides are TGCGCCAGCAGCTTGGAGGCGAGCTCCTACAATGAGCAGTTCTTC.

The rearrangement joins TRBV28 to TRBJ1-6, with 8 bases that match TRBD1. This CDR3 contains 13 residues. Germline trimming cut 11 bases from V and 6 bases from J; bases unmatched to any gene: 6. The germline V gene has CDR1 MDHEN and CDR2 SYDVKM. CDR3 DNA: TGTGCCTCAGGACAGGGACTTAATTCACCCCTCCACTTT. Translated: CASGQGLNSPLHF.